A single sample gave rise to the 17 T cell receptor beta chains below, sequenced in a study of T cells in Graves' hyperthyroidism and ophthalmopathy. TCR beta CDR3 regions were amplified from RNA transcripts. The TCR CDR3 first-round RT-PCR relied on the HTBI primer set. TCRdb reanalysed the multiplex PCR reads using MiXCR and keeps one entry per CDR3 protein. Of about 540,000 distinct CDR3 sequences listed, under 60% are singletons. The source material was peripheral blood or thyroid tissue (not recorded which). The origin of the receptors is a woman between 18 and 29 years old with Graves' hyperthyroidism.

This clonotype was detected ten times or more. The chain uses TRBV2 and TRBJ2-5; D is possibly TRBD2 (7 bases). Per the germline V gene, CDR1 is SNHLY and CDR2 is FYNNEI. The CDR3 is made up of 13 amino acids. V was cut by 7 bases and J by 5 bases, with 14 bases left in between. This chain's CDR3 is CASNSGEGETQYF. In DNA form, the CDR3 reads TGTGCCAGCAATTCAGGGGAGGGGGAGACCCAGTACTTC. Full variable domain (missing parts from reference TRBV2 and TRBJ2-5): EPEVTQTPSHQVTQMGQEVILRCVPISNHLYFYWYRQILGQKVEFLVSFYNNEISEKSEIFDDQFSVERPDGSNFTLKIRSTKLEDSAMYFCASNSGEGETQYFGPGTRLLVL.

This clonotype was seen many times. CDR3: CASKFAGELFF. CDR3 coding DNA: TGCGCCAGCAAGTTTGCCGGGGAGCTGTTTTTT. This chain links TRBV10-2 with TRBJ2-2; D ambiguous. Germline values: CDR1 WSHSY, CDR2 SAAADI. Between the trimmed V and J ends, which lost 7 bases and 6 bases, there was a span of 6 bases. This CDR3 contains 11 residues.

The chain joins TRBV9 to TRBJ1-1, with a weak D call TRBD1 (5 bases). V lost 4 bases, J lost 7 bases, and 20 bases lay in between. This CDR3 region has 15 residues. Germline CDR1 is SGDLS and CDR2 is YYNGEE. For the CDR3, the DNA is TGTGCCAGCAGCCAAGTACAAAGGGGCGCGGTTGAAGCTTTCTTT. This encodes CASSQVQRGAVEAFF.

This clonotype was recorded many times. The chain carries TRBV7-3 and TRBJ2-7; D possibly corresponds to TRBD2 (6 bases). Per germline, CDR1 SGHTA and CDR2 FQGTGA. The germline V and J ends were trimmed by 5 bases and 6 bases, with 14 bases remaining between them. The CDR3 has 13 amino acids. This CDR3 is CASSQEEAGEQYF. The CDR3, as DNA: TGTGCCAGCAGCCAAGAGGAAGCGGGCGAGCAGTACTTC.

J is TRBJ1-1 and V is TRBV29-1; 9 nucleotides line up with TRBD1. CDR1 SQVTM and CDR2 ANQGSEA come from the germline V gene. The CDR3 has 12 residues. J gave up 5 bases and V 7 bases, and 5 bases lay outside the gene matches. The CDR3 spells CSGDRGTTEAFF. As DNA, the CDR3 is TGCAGCGGAGACAGGGGGACGACTGAAGCTTTCTTT.

This clonotype was recorded at least ten times. The chain joins TRBV7-8 to TRBJ1-5; perhaps TRBD1 as D (5 bases). The CDR3 runs to 16 residues. The germline V gene encodes CDR1 SGHVS and CDR2 FQNEAQ. The V gene lost 1 base and the J gene lost 0 bases, with 10 bases spanning the gap. The CDR3 is CASSLVGVASNQPQHF. CDR3 DNA: TGTGCCAGCAGCTTAGTAGGGGTTGCTAGCAATCAGCCCCAGCATTTT. The full variable domain, its missing parts supplied by reference TRBV7-8 and TRBJ1-5, is GAGVSQSPRYKVAKRGQDVALRCDPISGHVSLFWYQQALGQGPEFLTYFQNEAQLDKSGLPSDRFFAERPEGSVSTLKIQRTQQEDSAVYLCASSLVGVASNQPQHFGDGTRLSIL.

This chain joins TRBV10-3 and TRBJ2-7, with D uncertain. The germline V gene has CDR1 ENHRY and CDR2 SYGVKD. The V and J ends lost 6 bases and 3 bases respectively, with 15 bases between them. This CDR3 spans 14 amino acids. DNA of the CDR3: TGTGCCATCAGAAGGACCCCCGCGTACTACGAGCAGTACTTC. Translated: CAIRRTPAYYEQYF.

This chain joins TRBV29-1 and TRBJ1-5; 8 bases match TRBD1. The CDR3 spans 12 residues. CDR1 is SQVTM, CDR2 ANQGSEA, per germline. J was trimmed by 14 bases and V by 6 bases; bases with no gene match: 12. CDR3 nucleotides: TGCAGCGTCGCACAGGGGGAGGGCCACGAGCATTTT. It codes for CSVAQGEGHEHF.

This chain joins TRBV5-1 and TRBJ1-1; D unclear. The germline V gene has CDR1 SGHRS and CDR2 YFSETQ. CDR3 length equals 15 residues. Trimming cost V 0 bases and J 4 bases, with 13 bases left between them. The chain's CDR3 is CASSLEEGGSTEAFF. Here the CDR3 DNA reads TGCGCCAGCAGCTTGGAGGAGGGAGGGAGCACTGAAGCTTTCTTT.

This clonotype came up a few times. The gene calls are TRBV7-9 and TRBJ2-5; D is possibly TRBD2 (5 bases). V was shortened by 5 bases and J by 5 bases, with 12 bases between the two germline ends. The CDR3 is 13 residues long. CDR1 and CDR2 from the germline V gene are SEHNR and FQNEAQ (reference sequence). The CDR3 DNA is TGTGCCAGCAGCGCGGGCGTAACGGAGACCCAGTACTTC. Translation: CASSAGVTETQYF.

Here the CDR3 reads CASSHWNEKLFF. The CDR3 DNA is TGTGCCAGCAGCCATTGGAATGAAAAACTGTTTTTT. The chain employs TRBV9 and TRBJ1-4; unclear D gene. Germline-derived CDR1 and CDR2 are SGDLS and YYNGEE. The V end lost 4 bases, the J end lost 5 bases, and 6 bases lay between the germline ends. This CDR3 spans 12 amino acids. The full variable domain, rest sourced from reference TRBV9 and TRBJ1-4, is DSGVTQTPKHLITATGQRVTLRCSPRSGDLSVYWYQQSLDQGLQFLIQYYNGEERAKGNILERFSAQQFPDLHSELNLSSLELGDSALYFCASSHWNEKLFFGSGTQLSVL.

V is TRBV24-1 and J is TRBJ1-5; D not resolved. The CDR3 spans 9 residues. Germline CDR1 reads KGHDR; CDR2 reads SFDVKD. V was cut by 5 bases and J by 16 bases, with 8 bases left in between. The CDR3 loop reads CATSAPGHF. CDR3 DNA sequence: TGTGCCACCAGTGCCCCGGGACATTTT.

This clonotype has just a few counts. The CDR3 nucleotides read TGTGCCACCAGTGATCCCCCGGGAGGAACTTCTAGCACAGATACGCAGTATTTT. Translated: CATSDPPGGTSSTDTQYF. The rearrangement links TRBV24-1 to TRBJ2-3; TRBD2 matches 7 bases. Germline assignment: CDR1 KGHDR and CDR2 SFDVKD. Trimming at V came to 3 bases and at J to 0 bases, leaving 11 bases not matched to a gene. CDR3 length: 18 residues.

The CDR3 reads CASSFDSLVSYTF. CDR3 DNA sequence: TGTGCCAGCAGCTTCGACAGCCTTGTAAGCTACACCTTC. The V call is TRBV11-1, the J call TRBJ1-2, with a weak D call TRBD1 (5 bases). CDR1 and CDR2 from the germline V gene are SGHAT and FQDESV (reference sequence). With 3 bases removed from V and 9 bases from J, the gap between germline ends came to 14 bases. CDR3 length: 13 residues.

The CDR3 sequence is CAIRSGMSFGGYTF. The DNA of the CDR3 is TGTGCCATCAGGTCCGGGATGTCCTTCGGTGGCTACACCTTC. This chain connects TRBV10-3 to TRBJ1-2; D gene uncertain. Between the trimmed V and J ends, which lost 6 bases and 7 bases, there was a span of 18 bases. The germline V gene encodes CDR1 ENHRY and CDR2 SYGVKD. CDR3 length: 14 residues.

Regarding this clonotype: One end of the junction varies from germline; a read error may be responsible. This chain joins TRBV2 and TRBJ2-2; 8 positions match TRBD2. Germline assignment: CDR1 SNHLY and CDR2 FYNNEI. The CDR3 is 14 amino acids. The DNA of the CDR3 is TGTGCCAGCAGCTTCGGCGGGAGGACCGGGAAGCTGTTTTTT. Translated: CASSFGGRTGKLFF.

The CDR3 nucleotides read TGCAGCCGACAGGGTTCAAGCGGCTACACCTTC. Protein: CSRQGSSGYTF. The V and J genes are TRBV29-1 and TRBJ1-2; 7 bases agree with TRBD1. The CDR3 totals 11 residues. The V gene's germline CDR1 is SQVTM and CDR2 ANQGSEA. V shed 8 bases and J 8 bases; nucleotides not matched to a gene: 8.